Listed here is a single T cell receptor (beta chain). The sample is drawn from a study of early T cells in non-severe SARS-CoV-2 infection. Unique molecular identifiers were added to individual cDNA molecules. In TCRdb, the 5' RACE reads were re-called with MiXCR into one record per CDR3 protein. The sample holds 20,000 to 25,000 distinct CDR3 sequences; approximately 4.4% are singletons and the top ten take around 17%. This sequence originates from an adult who was a healthcare worker with PCR-confirmed SARS-CoV-2 infection or an uninfected control (not recorded which). The material sequenced was whole blood.

CDR3 sequence: CASSIYRAQETQYF. For the CDR3, the DNA is TGTGCCAGCAGCATCTACAGGGCCCAAGAGACCCAGTACTTC. The chain couples TRBV7-9 to TRBJ2-5, with D perhaps matching TRBD1 (6 bases). Trimming took 5 bases from V and 1 from J, leaving 11 bases between them. The CDR3 has 14 residues. The germline V gene has CDR1 SEHNR and CDR2 FQNEAQ (reference sequence).